This TCR delta chain was retrieved from a study of γδ T cells in repeated Plasmodium falciparum infection. In the study overall: Donors were malaria-exposed Malian children or age- and gender-matched Australian children. Malian samples came from no-transmission periods or across acute febrile malaria episodes. Sampling occurred at baseline, pre-infection for selected infections, and 21 days post-infection.

TCRdb applied CATT to the multiplex PCR reads for clone calling. Found here are around 86,000 delta-chain clones, 1.4% of them singletons; the top ten hold under 10%. Gammadelta T cells were flow-sorted from PBMC into Vgamma9/Vdelta2+ and Vdelta2-negative populations for bulk analysis. The CDR3 sequence is 22 residues long. Trimming took 0 bases from V and 2 from J; bases not matched to a gene: 23. The V gene's germline CDR1 is TSWWSYY and CDR2 QGS. Study results and limitations: Vdelta2-negative gammadelta repertoires appeared less diverse and less shared in Malian than Australian children.

This clone was recorded a few times. Its target is unknown. TCRdb has a much larger clone's protein, which differs at residue 13 from the translation of this DNA, likely because of a read error; what is shown is the protein translated from the DNA. Sequencing was done on a sample of gamma-delta T cells from blood. The chain employs TRDV1 and TRDJ1; TRDD3 matches 8 bases. The J gene, absent from TCRdb, was called here by matching the DNA to germline. The origin of this receptor is a pool of human donors (malaria-infected and uninfected, not separated). This CDR3 is CALGELIARALTRGYQTDKLIF. CDR3 nucleotide sequence: TGTGCTCTTGGGGAACTTATAGCTCGAGCTCTAACTAGGGGATACCAAACCGATAAACTCATCTTT.